This T cell receptor (beta chain) was profiled in a study of blood T cell repertoires in COVID-19. For the study at large: COVID-19 samples, acute and convalescent, were from the United States, Italy and Spain. Sources were T cells, B-cell-depleted T cells, or PBMCs; the material itself was cDNA or gDNA.

In the source study's methods: Amplifying reference gene primers gave estimates of nucleated cell counts. Measured with immunoSEQ multiplex PCR; TCRdb has only the in-frame clones, and not every one. V, J and clone size were drawn from that table, and D and trimming were deduced from the DNA. The sample holds some 98,000 clones, 82% seen once. This TCR was sampled from a man between 65 and 85 years old with active or convalescent COVID-19. Material: peripheral blood.

The CDR3 DNA sequence: TGTGCCAGCAGCCCCTATCGACTAGTGACCGGGGAGCTGTTTTTT. Its protein product is CASSPYRLVTGELFF. The V gene is TRBV14, the J gene TRBJ2-2; D is possibly TRBD2 (6 bases). The CDR3 covers 15 residues. Germline CDR1 is SGHDN and CDR2 is FVKESK. V was pared by 4 bases and J by 5 bases, with 14 bases between.